These 23 T cell receptor beta chains were sequenced from one sample in a study of blood T cell repertoires in COVID-19. Repertoires were generated with immunoSEQ multiplex PCR, while TCRdb's copy carries only in-frame clones and drops some. The sample has under 200,000 clones, roughly 90% seen once. The source material was PBMCs or T cells enriched from blood (not recorded which). The source of these receptors is a woman in her forties or fifties who had recovered from COVID-19.

The chain has TRBV7-7 and TRBJ2-7; 9 nucleotides agree with TRBD1. Germline CDR1 is SSHAT and CDR2 is FNYEAQ (reference sequence). This CDR3 contains 14 residues. The junction had 2 bases not matched to a gene; V was cut back by 1 base and J by 4 bases. Here the CDR3 DNA reads TGTGCCAGCAGCTTAGGGACAGGGGTATACGAGCAGTACTTC. Protein sequence: CASSLGTGVYEQYF. Full variable domain (rest looked up from reference TRBV7-7 and TRBJ2-7): GAGVSQSPRYKVTKRGQDVTLRCDPISSHATLYWYQQALGQGPEFLTYFNYEAQPDKSGLPSDRFSAERPEGSISTLTIQRTEQRDSAMYRCASSLGTGVYEQYFGPGTRLTVT.

The chain is built from TRBV18 and TRBJ1-2; D perhaps matches TRBD1 (6 bases). Germline V gives CDR1 KGHSH, CDR2 LQKENI. V lost 4 bases and J lost 3, with 18 bases in between. The CDR3 is 16 residues long. CDR3 bases: TGTGCCAGCTCACACGGGGGGGGCGGCTTCGACTATGGCTACACCTTC. Amino acid sequence: CASSHGGGGFDYGYTF.

The chain employs TRBV7-9 and TRBJ2-3; weak D call: TRBD1 (6 bases). This CDR3 comprises 13 residues. Deletions cut 6 bases from V and 1 base from J, with 8 bases between. CDR1 SEHNR and CDR2 FQNEAQ come from the germline V gene (reference sequence). The DNA for the CDR3 is TGTGCCAGCAGTCGGACAGGCACAGATACGCAGTATTTT. The encoded protein is CASSRTGTDTQYF.

The chain is built from TRBV7-2 and TRBJ2-3; 12 bases line up with TRBD2. CDR1 is SGHTA, CDR2 FQGNSA, per germline. The CDR3 has 15 residues. J gave up 4 bases and V 5 bases, and 4 bases lay outside the gene matches. CDR3 sequence: CASSARLAGADTQYF. CDR3 in DNA: TGTGCCAGCAGCGCCCGACTAGCGGGGGCAGATACGCAGTATTTT.

In DNA, the CDR3 is TGCGCCAGCAGCTTAGGCGGGGCCCAGGATGAGCAGTTCTTC. As protein: CASSLGGAQDEQFF. This rearrangement joins TRBV5-1 to TRBJ2-1; the D gene is possibly TRBD2 (6 bases). The CDR3 consists of 14 residues. V dropped 2 bases and J dropped 8 bases, with 14 bases sitting between them. Per germline, CDR1 SGHRS and CDR2 YFSETQ.

The chain has TRBV18 and TRBJ2-3; possibly TRBD2 for D (5 bases). The CDR3 is 14 amino acids. CDR1 and CDR2 from the germline V gene are KGHSH and LQKENI. Trimming left V 1 base short and J 6 bases short, with 11 bases between. CDR3 loop: CASSPLTRGDTQYF. The CDR3 nucleotides are TGTGCCAGCTCACCACTCACACGAGGGGATACGCAGTATTTT.

The chain employs TRBV4-2 and TRBJ1-1; 7 nucleotides agree with TRBD1. The ends lost 4 bases at V and 2 bases at J; junction bases unmatched: 16. Germline lookup yields CDR1 LGHNA and CDR2 YNFKEQ. CDR3 length: 18 residues. For the CDR3, the DNA is TGTGCCAGCAGCCGGGCTCAAGGGGCGGGACAGATCAACACTGAAGCTTTCTTT. Amino acid sequence: CASSRAQGAGQINTEAFF.

This clone was found once. This chain connects TRBV25-1 to TRBJ1-5; D ambiguous. The germline V gene encodes CDR1 MGHDK and CDR2 SYGVNS. The V and J ends lost 7 bases and 7 bases respectively, with 14 bases between them. This CDR3 has 13 amino acids. CDR3 sequence reads: CASKAGGEQPQHF. CDR3 bases: TGTGCCAGCAAAGCAGGAGGAGAGCAGCCCCAGCATTTT.

This clone was seen a single time. In DNA form, the CDR3 reads TGTGCCAGTAGTAGGGGGGAGCCAGGTAGAAATCAGCCCCAGCATTTT. Translation: CASSRGEPGRNQPQHF. The rearrangement joins TRBV19 to TRBJ1-5; tentative D call: TRBD1 (5 bases). V was clipped by 4 bases and J by 4 bases, with 17 bases between them. Germline V gene sequence: CDR1 LNHDA, CDR2 SQIVND (reference sequence). The CDR3 is 16 residues long.

The table lists this clone with a count of one. At one end the junction does not follow the germline gene, possibly because of a read error. The J gene is TRBJ2-3, the V gene TRBV7-2; 10 bases map to TRBD2. This CDR3 comprises 16 residues. Germline CDR1 reads SGHTA; CDR2 reads FQGNSA. The CDR3: CASTLRGAGGADTQYF. In nucleotides, the CDR3 is TGTGCCAGCACCTTAAGGGGAGCGGGGGGGGCGGATACGCAGTATTTT.

This clone came up many times. The rearrangement uses TRBV28 and TRBJ1-5; D is uncertain. The CDR3 runs 14 residues. Germline V gene sequence: CDR1 MDHEN, CDR2 SYDVKM. V was shortened by 3 bases and J by 1 base, with 7 bases between the two germline ends. The CDR3 sequence is CASSLAVSNQPQHF. As DNA, the CDR3 is TGTGCCAGCAGTTTGGCGGTGAGCAATCAGCCCCAGCATTTT. Full variable domain (remainder filled in from reference TRBV28 and TRBJ1-5): DVKVTQSSRYLVKRTGEKVFLECVQDMDHENMFWYRQDPGLGLRLIYFSYDVKMKEKGDIPEGYSVSREKKERFSLILESASTNQTSMYLCASSLAVSNQPQHFGDGTRLSIL.

CDR3 sequence: CASSGTGTGGPYNEQFF. Here the CDR3 DNA reads TGTGCCAGCAGTGGAACTGGGACGGGGGGGCCCTACAATGAGCAGTTCTTC. The J gene is TRBJ2-1, the V gene TRBV25-1; 8 nucleotides align to TRBD2. The germline V gene has CDR1 MGHDK and CDR2 SYGVNS. Trimming cost V 4 bases and J 2 bases; bases outside gene matches: 10. The CDR3 is made up of 17 amino acids.

V usage is TRBV12-3 or TRBV12-4 and J usage is TRBJ1-2, with TRBD1 matching over 7 bases. The CDR3 spans 13 residues. V shed 5 bases and J 6 bases; nucleotides not matched to a gene: 6. CDR3 nucleotides: TGTGCCAGCAGTGGGGACAGTACCGATGGCTACACCTTC. It translates to CASSGDSTDGYTF.

This clone was seen only once. This chain connects TRBV29-1 to TRBJ1-2; D possibly corresponds to TRBD1 (6 bases). The V gene's germline CDR1 is SQVTM and CDR2 ANQGSEA. CDR3 length: 11 residues. V was clipped by 7 bases and J by 6 bases, with 12 bases between them. CDR3 region: CSAGWTDGYTF. The CDR3 nucleotides read TGCAGCGCCGGATGGACAGATGGCTACACCTTC.

V is TRBV29-1 and J is TRBJ1-1, with 8 positions matching TRBD1. With V trimmed by 5 bases and J by 1 base, 9 bases remained unmatched. The germline gives CDR1 SQVTM, CDR2 ANQGSEA. This CDR3 has 15 residues. CDR3 residues: CSVPSPGGANTEAFF. Here the CDR3 DNA reads TGCAGCGTTCCTTCTCCAGGGGGCGCGAACACTGAAGCTTTCTTT. The whole variable domain, remainder taken from reference TRBV29-1 and TRBJ1-1, is SAVISQKPSRDICQRGTSLTIQCQVDSQVTMMFWYRQQPGQSLTLIATANQGSEATYESGFVIDKFPISRPNLTFSTLTVSNMSPEDSSIYLCSVPSPGGANTEAFFGQGTRLTVV.

The rearrangement joins TRBV9 to TRBJ2-5, with 7 bases lining up with TRBD2. The V and J ends lost 0 bases and 1 base, in that order; junction bases with no gene match: 3. Per the germline V gene, CDR1 is SGDLS and CDR2 is YYNGEE. The CDR3 spans 15 residues. The CDR3 DNA reads as TGTGCCAGCAGCGTAGGTCCTAGCGGCCAAGAGACCCAGTACTTC. Protein sequence: CASSVGPSGQETQYF. Full variable domain (rest looked up from reference TRBV9 and TRBJ2-5): DSGVTQTPKHLITATGQRVTLRCSPRSGDLSVYWYQQSLDQGLQFLIQYYNGEERAKGNILERFSAQQFPDLHSELNLSSLELGDSALYFCASSVGPSGQETQYFGPGTRLLVL.

J is TRBJ2-1 and V is TRBV11-2; 10 nucleotides line up with TRBD1. The V and J ends lost 2 bases and 7 bases, in that order; junction bases with no gene match: 8. CDR1 and CDR2 (germline): SGHAT, FQNNGV. CDR3 size: 16 residues. CDR3 residues: CASSLSRQGARNEQFF. The CDR3, as DNA: TGTGCCAGCAGCTTATCCCGACAGGGGGCTCGGAATGAGCAGTTCTTC.

A note on this clone: Other DNA sequences from this sample encode an identical CDR3 as well. The rearrangement links TRBV5-1 to TRBJ1-5, with D unresolved. V lost 0 bases and J 3 bases, leaving 7 bases between the germline ends. This CDR3 spans 14 amino acids. Germline assignment: CDR1 SGHRS and CDR2 YFSETQ. CDR3 sequence: CASSLGQNNQPQHF. CDR3 in DNA: TGCGCCAGCAGCTTGGGGCAGAACAATCAGCCCCAGCATTTT.

This chain connects TRBV5-4 to TRBJ1-6; D remains ambiguous. V was cut by 5 bases and J by 0 bases, with 15 bases left in between. Germline V CDR1 and CDR2: SGHNT, YYREEE (reference sequence). The CDR3 loop spans 17 amino acids. The CDR3: CASSPDTGVSYNSPLHF. The CDR3 DNA is TGTGCCAGCAGTCCAGATACGGGAGTCTCCTATAATTCACCCCTCCACTTT.

V usage is TRBV19 and J usage is TRBJ1-1; D is possibly TRBD1 (5 bases). The CDR3 length is 15 residues. Trimming cost V 5 bases and J 4 bases, with 17 bases left between them. From germline, CDR1 is LNHDA and CDR2 SQIVND (reference sequence). CDR3 protein: CASSPPLGRGTEAFF. The CDR3 coding sequence is TGTGCCAGTAGTCCGCCGTTAGGGAGGGGCACTGAAGCTTTCTTT.

This clone was counted a few times. The V gene is TRBV19, the J gene TRBJ2-7; 8 bases match TRBD1. The CDR3 contains 15 residues. The germline gives CDR1 LNHDA, CDR2 SQIVND (reference sequence). J lost 0 bases, V lost 3 bases, and 4 bases had no gene match. The CDR3 nucleotides are TGTGCCAGTAGTATTAGGACAGGGAGCTCCTACGAGCAGTACTTC. The encoded protein is CASSIRTGSSYEQYF. The variable domain in full, with the rest retrieved from reference TRBV19 and TRBJ2-7, is DGGITQSPKYLFRKEGQNVTLSCEQNLNHDAMYWYRQDPGQGLRLIYYSQIVNDFQKGDIAEGYSVSREKKESFPLTVTSAQKNPTAFYLCASSIRTGSSYEQYFGPGTRLTVT.

The rearrangement uses TRBV5-1 and TRBJ1-6; TRBD1 agrees at 9 bases. V lost 7 bases to trimming and J lost 14 bases; unmatched junction nucleotides: 10. This CDR3 comprises 13 residues. Germline assignment: CDR1 SGHRS and CDR2 YFSETQ. CDR3 region: CASSPGQGMSLHF. The CDR3 nucleotides are TGCGCCAGCTCCCCGGGACAGGGAATGTCCCTCCACTTT.

The chain links TRBV6-1 to TRBJ1-2; D uncertain. Per germline, CDR1 MNHNS and CDR2 SASEGT. There are 14 residues in the CDR3. Trimming left V 3 bases short and J 4 bases short, with 12 bases between. This CDR3 reads CASSEKDTSYGYTF. The DNA of the CDR3 is TGTGCCAGCAGTGAGAAAGACACCTCCTATGGCTACACCTTC.